This T cell receptor (beta chain) derives from a study of post-analysis software for immune sequencing data (dated by TCRdb to between 2014 and 2017). Regarding the research as a whole: Recorded disease courses included relapsing-remitting, secondary progressive and progressive-relapsing multiple sclerosis, with some patients lacking subtype annotation. The patient repertoires were compared against around 11 previously published healthy control repertoires obtained from donors aged 6 to 25 years. A subset of samples was prepared in parallel using single-end sample barcoding, then pooled and co-amplified after Illumina adapter ligation. The full study reports these points: Significantly lower normalized Chao1 diversity was found in multiple sclerosis patients than in controls, suggesting substantial peripheral T-cell clonal expansion. Direct clustering with F measure showed strong co-clustering of samples prepared in the same batch, prompting a batch-effect correction. Significantly higher frequencies in patients than in controls were found for roughly 5 TRBV segments, including TRBV5-6, TRBV5-1 and TRBV20-1. The multiple sclerosis patient group was slightly younger than the control group.

To demonstrate the VDJtools post-analysis software, the study profiled TCR beta repertoires from the peripheral blood of around 13 young patients with multiple sclerosis. The patients with multiple sclerosis were children and adolescents between about 6 and 15 years of age. This clonotype has a handful of counts. No cognate antigen has been identified for it. No clone much larger than this one lies a single base away; base qualities are absent. CDR1 and CDR2 are read off the germline V gene as MNHNS and SASEGT. The CDR3 starts with the cysteine, ends with the phenylalanine, and has 14 residues. CDR3 DNA is the only sequence kept; it has 42 bases, read in frame from the first base. The receptor library was made with PCR. Instrument used: Illumina HiSeq 2500. To reduce PCR and sequencing biases, unique molecular identifiers were built into the TCR beta cDNA libraries. Per 1 to 10 million input T cells, roughly 500,000 cDNA molecules were obtained, such that each molecule approximated one T cell. The same protocol used for the earlier healthy control dataset was applied to prepare and sequence the patient libraries. Samples belonging to the same batch were prepared together, multiplexed and sequenced on a shared HiSeq lane. From the authors' description of their analysis: Raw barcoded reads were processed with MIGEC, discarding single-read molecular identifier groups before consensus assembly and CDR3 extraction. Clonotype tables were post-analysed with VDJtools, and diversity was normalized by down-sampling all datasets to the smallest sample size. To correct batch-related cross-sample contamination, repertoire overlap clustering matched CDR3 amino acid sequences but not nucleotide sequences. Through fastp at Q25 and MiXCR, TCRdb rebuilt clones from the public reads, retaining in-frame beta chains. Rows merge per CDR3 protein into single entries with the most common DNA and genes. Here the V and J calls rest on TCRdb's processing, not on the authors' analysis. The sample profile shows 750,000 to 900,000 distinct CDR3 sequences; just over 45% of them were found once. Roughly 4.9% of the sample belongs to the ten largest clones.

The clonotype comes from a girl aged 10 to 17 with multiple sclerosis. Material: blood. The chain uses TRBV6-1 and TRBJ2-5, with an unclear D gene assignment. The DNA end is more similar to TRBJ2-7, so the J call may be wrong. This receptor carries the CDR3 CASSERRSPYEQYF. In nucleotide form, the sequence is TGTGCCAGCAGTGAAAGGCGGAGCCCCTACGAGCAGTACTTC.